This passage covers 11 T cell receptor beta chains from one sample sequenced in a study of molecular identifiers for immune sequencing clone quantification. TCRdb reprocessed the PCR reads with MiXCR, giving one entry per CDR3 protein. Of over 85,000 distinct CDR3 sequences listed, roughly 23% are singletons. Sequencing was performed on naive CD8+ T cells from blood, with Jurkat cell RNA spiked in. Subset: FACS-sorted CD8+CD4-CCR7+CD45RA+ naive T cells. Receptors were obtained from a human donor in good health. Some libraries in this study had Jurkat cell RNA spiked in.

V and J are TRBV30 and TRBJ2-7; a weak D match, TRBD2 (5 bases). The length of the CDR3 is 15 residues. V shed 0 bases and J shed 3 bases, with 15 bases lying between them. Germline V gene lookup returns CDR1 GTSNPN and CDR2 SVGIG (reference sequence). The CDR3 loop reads CAWSVTGEGYYEQYF. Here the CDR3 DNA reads TGTGCCTGGAGTGTAACCGGGGAAGGATACTACGAGCAGTACTTC. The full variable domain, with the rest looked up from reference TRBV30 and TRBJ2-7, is SQTIHQWPATLVQPVGSPLSLECTVEGTSNPNLYWYRQAAGRGLQLLFYSVGIGQISSEVPQNLSASRPQDRQFILSSKKLLLSDSGFYLCAWSVTGEGYYEQYFGPGTRLTVT.

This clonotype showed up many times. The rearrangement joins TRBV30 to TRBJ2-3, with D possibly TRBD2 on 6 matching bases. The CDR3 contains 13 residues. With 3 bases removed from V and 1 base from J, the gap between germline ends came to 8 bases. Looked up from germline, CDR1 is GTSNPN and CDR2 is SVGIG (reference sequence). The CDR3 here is CAWSLAGTDTQYF. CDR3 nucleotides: TGTGCCTGGAGCTTAGCGGGCACAGATACGCAGTATTTT.

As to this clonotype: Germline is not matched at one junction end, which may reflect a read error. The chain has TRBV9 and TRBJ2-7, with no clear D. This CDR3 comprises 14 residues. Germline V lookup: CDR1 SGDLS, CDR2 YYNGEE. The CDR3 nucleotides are TGTGCCAGCAGCGTAGTGCCAGGATCCTGCGAGCAGTACTTC. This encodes CASSVVPGSCEQYF.

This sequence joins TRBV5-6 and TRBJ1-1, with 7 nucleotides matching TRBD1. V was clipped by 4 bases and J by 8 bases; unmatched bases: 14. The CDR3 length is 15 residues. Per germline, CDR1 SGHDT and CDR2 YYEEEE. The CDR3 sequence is CASSLGTDKIWEAFF. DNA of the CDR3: TGTGCCAGCAGCCTAGGGACAGACAAAATATGGGAAGCTTTCTTT.

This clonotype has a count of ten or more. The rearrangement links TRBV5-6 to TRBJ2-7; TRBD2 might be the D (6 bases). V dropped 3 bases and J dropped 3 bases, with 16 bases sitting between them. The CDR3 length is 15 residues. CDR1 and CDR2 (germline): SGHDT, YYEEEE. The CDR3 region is CASSSADYTSYEQYF. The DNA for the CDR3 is TGTGCCAGCAGCTCCGCGGACTACACTAGCTACGAGCAGTACTTC.

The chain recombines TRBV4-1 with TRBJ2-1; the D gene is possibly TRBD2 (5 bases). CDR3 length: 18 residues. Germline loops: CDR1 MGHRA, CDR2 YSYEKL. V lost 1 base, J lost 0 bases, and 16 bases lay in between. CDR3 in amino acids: CASSQAGMVVNSYNEQFF. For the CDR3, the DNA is TGCGCCAGCAGCCAAGCGGGGATGGTGGTCAACTCCTACAATGAGCAGTTCTTC.

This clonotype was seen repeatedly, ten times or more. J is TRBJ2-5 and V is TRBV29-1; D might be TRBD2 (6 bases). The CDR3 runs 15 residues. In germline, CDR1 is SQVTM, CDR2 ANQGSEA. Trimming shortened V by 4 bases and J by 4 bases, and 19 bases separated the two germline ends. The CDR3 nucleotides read TGCAGCGTTGTCCCTTTGGGGGGAGCAGGAGAGACCCAGTACTTC. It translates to CSVVPLGGAGETQYF.

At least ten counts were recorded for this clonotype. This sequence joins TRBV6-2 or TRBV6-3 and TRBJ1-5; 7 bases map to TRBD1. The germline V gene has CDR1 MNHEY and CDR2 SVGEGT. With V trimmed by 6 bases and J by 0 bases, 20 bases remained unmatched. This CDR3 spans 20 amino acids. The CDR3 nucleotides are TGTGCCAGCAGCGAAGCGTGGGACAGAAAGCTCGGGTCTAGCAATCAGCCCCAGCATTTT. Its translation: CASSEAWDRKLGSSNQPQHF.

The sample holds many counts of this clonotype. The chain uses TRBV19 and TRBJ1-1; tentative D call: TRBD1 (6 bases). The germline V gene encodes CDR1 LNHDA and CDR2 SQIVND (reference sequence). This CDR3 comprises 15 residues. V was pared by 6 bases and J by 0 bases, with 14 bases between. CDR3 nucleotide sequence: TGTGCCAGTAGCGTAAGACAGGACTTGAACACTGAAGCTTTCTTT. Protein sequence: CASSVRQDLNTEAFF.

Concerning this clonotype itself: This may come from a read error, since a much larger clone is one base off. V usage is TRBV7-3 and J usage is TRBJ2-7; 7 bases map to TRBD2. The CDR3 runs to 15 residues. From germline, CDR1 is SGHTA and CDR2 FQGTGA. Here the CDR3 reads CASNLVAGDSYEQYF. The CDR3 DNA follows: TGTGCCAGCAACTTAGTAGCGGGTGATTCCTACGAGCAGTACTTC.

The CDR3 region is CASTHSSSYYEQYF. CDR3 nucleotides: TGTGCCAGCACCCACAGTAGTTCGTACTACGAGCAGTACTTC. The rearrangement links TRBV2 to TRBJ2-7; D uncertain. Germline V lookup: CDR1 SNHLY, CDR2 FYNNEI. This CDR3 is built from 14 residues. Deletions cut 7 bases from V and 3 bases from J, with 16 bases between.